Listed here are 12 T cell receptor beta chains from one sample, sequenced in a study of cytomegalovirus exposure and HLA in healthy donors. It was with 60 Vbeta and 13 Jbeta primers that the PCR ran. Profiling relied on immunoSEQ multiplex PCR, and the TCRdb table lists in-frame clones only, not all of them. Among more than 150,000 clones listed, over 65% were seen once. Sequenced input: PBMCs. All receptors come from a young man in good health and CMV-seronegative.

The J gene is TRBJ1-2, the V gene TRBV5-4; no clear D. The germline gives CDR1 SGHNT, CDR2 YYREEE (reference sequence). The CDR3 is made up of 16 amino acids. V dropped 0 bases and J dropped 3 bases, with 15 bases sitting between them. The CDR3 here is CASSLANRFVHYGYTF. CDR3 sequence (DNA): TGTGCCAGCAGCTTGGCCAACAGATTCGTGCACTATGGCTACACCTTC.

V gene TRBV6-1 combines with J gene TRBJ2-3, with no clear D. Germline values: CDR1 MNHNS, CDR2 SASEGT. The CDR3 runs 11 residues. Trimming shortened V by 6 bases and J by 10 bases, and 11 bases separated the two germline ends. The CDR3, as DNA: TGTGCCAGCAGGGCCGGTCTAGCGCAGTATTTT. Translation: CASRAGLAQYF.

The chain joins TRBV30 to TRBJ1-6; 12 bases fit TRBD1. Germline V lookup: CDR1 GTSNPN, CDR2 SVGIG (reference sequence). J was trimmed by 8 bases and V by 5 bases; bases with no gene match: 4. This CDR3 is 14 amino acids long. The CDR3 loop is CAWGTGGAYSPLHF. The DNA of the CDR3 is TGTGCCTGGGGGACAGGGGGCGCTTATTCACCCCTCCACTTT.

The V gene is TRBV9, the J gene TRBJ2-1, with D maybe TRBD2 (5 bases). The V end was cut by 3 bases, the J end by 5 bases, with 15 bases between. Per the germline V gene, CDR1 is SGDLS and CDR2 is YYNGEE. The CDR3 runs to 15 residues. The CDR3 nucleotides are TGTGCCAGCAGCGCCTCCGGGGTCTCAAACAATGAGCAGTTCTTC. Encoded protein: CASSASGVSNNEQFF.

The V gene is TRBV5-6, the J gene TRBJ2-5; D unresolved. The CDR3 totals 13 residues. Trimming removed 0 bases at V and 4 bases at J, with 7 bases between. CDR1 SGHDT and CDR2 YYEEEE come from the germline V gene. Here the CDR3 reads CASSLVAGETQYF. The CDR3 region has the DNA TGTGCCAGCAGCTTGGTTGCAGGAGAGACCCAGTACTTC. Supplemented by reference TRBV5-6 and TRBJ2-5, the full variable domain reads DAGVTQSPTHLIKTRGQQVTLRCSPKSGHDTVSWYQQALGQGPQFIFQYYEEEERQRGNFPDRFSGHQFPNYSSELNVNALLLGDSALYLCASSLVAGETQYFGPGTRLLVL.

V and J are TRBV9 and TRBJ2-1; 11 positions agree with TRBD2. Trimming at V came to 4 bases and at J to 1 base, leaving 4 bases not matched to a gene. CDR3 size: 16 residues. The germline CDR1 and CDR2 sequences are SGDLS and YYNGEE. The CDR3 DNA reads TGTGCCAGCAGCCTGGGGACTAGCGGTTCCTACAATGAGCAGTTCTTC. Its protein is CASSLGTSGSYNEQFF.

The J gene is TRBJ1-4, the V gene TRBV19, with D hard to call. The ends were cut back, 3 bases at V and 5 bases at J, with 4 bases in the middle. CDR1 is LNHDA and CDR2 is SQIVND in the germline V gene (reference sequence). The CDR3 is made up of 12 amino acids. In nucleotides, the CDR3 is TGTGCCAGTAGTATGCTAAATGAAAAACTGTTTTTT. It translates to CASSMLNEKLFF.

The chain is built from TRBV9 and TRBJ2-2, with D tentatively TRBD1 (6 bases). Between the trimmed V and J ends, which lost 0 bases and 0 bases, there was a span of 12 bases. CDR1 is SGDLS and CDR2 is YYNGEE in the germline V gene. The CDR3 sequence is 17 residues long. CDR3 residues: CASSVAQDSANTGELFF. For the CDR3, the DNA is TGTGCCAGCAGCGTAGCTCAGGACAGCGCGAACACCGGGGAGCTGTTTTTT.

This chain joins TRBV2 and TRBJ1-2; D not resolved. The V and J ends lost 10 bases and 5 bases respectively, with 14 bases between them. This CDR3 contains 12 residues. Germline V gene lookup returns CDR1 SNHLY and CDR2 FYNNEI. The CDR3 nucleotides read TGTGCCATGGGTCGGGAGATTTATGGCTACACCTTC. Amino acids: CAMGREIYGYTF.

The CDR3: CASSPLFGSGSSNEQFF. The CDR3 DNA reads as TGTGCCAGCTCACCCCTTTTCGGTAGCGGGAGTAGTAATGAGCAGTTCTTC. The genes are TRBV18 and TRBJ2-1, with 9 bases fitting TRBD2. The germline V gene encodes CDR1 KGHSH and CDR2 LQKENI. V shed 3 bases, J shed 7 bases, and the junction held 13 bases outside the gene matches. The CDR3 consists of 17 residues.

V and J are TRBV13 and TRBJ2-2; the D gene is possibly TRBD2 (5 bases). The CDR3 has 13 residues. The V gene's germline CDR1 is PRHDT and CDR2 FYEKMQ (reference sequence). Trimming shortened V by 6 bases and J by 7 bases, and 12 bases separated the two germline ends. The CDR3 region has the DNA TGTGCCAGCAGGTGGACTCTCGGCGGGGAGCTGTTTTTT. This translates into CASRWTLGGELFF.

This clone was detected once. V gene TRBV27 combines with J gene TRBJ1-2, with TRBD1 identical over 12 bases. The CDR3 length is 16 residues. Trimming at V came to 0 bases and at J to 5 bases, leaving 4 bases not matched to a gene. The germline gives CDR1 MNHEY, CDR2 SMNVEV (reference sequence). The DNA of the CDR3 is TGTGCCAGCAGTTTATCGGGGACAGGGGGCAATTATGGCTACACCTTC. It is translated as CASSLSGTGGNYGYTF.